Below, 18 T cell receptor beta chains from the same sample are listed, as sequenced in a study of blood T cell repertoires in COVID-19. Measured with immunoSEQ multiplex PCR; TCRdb has only the in-frame clones, and not every one. The repertoire consists of about 190,000 clones, with 80% to 95% occurring once and the leading ten covering about 0.54%. Material for sequencing was peripheral blood. The receptors originated from a man aged 45-60 years with acute or convalescent COVID-19.

The chain employs TRBV6-5 and TRBJ2-7; 10 nucleotides match TRBD1. Looked up from germline, CDR1 is MNHEY and CDR2 is SVGAGI. The CDR3 is made up of 14 amino acids. V gave up 6 bases and J gave up 7 bases; unmatched junction bases: 9. This CDR3 is CASRPGTGAREQYF. CDR3 DNA sequence: TGTGCCAGCAGACCCGGGACAGGGGCCAGGGAGCAGTACTTC.

The chain links TRBV3-1 (or the pseudogene TRBV3-2) to TRBJ2-1; D gene ambiguous. Per the germline V gene, CDR1 is LGHDT and CDR2 is YNNKEL (reference sequence). The length of the CDR3 is 13 residues. V lost 1 base to trimming and J lost 6 bases, with 7 bases between them. The DNA of the CDR3 is TGTGCCAGCAGCCAAGCATCATTCAATGAGCAGTTCTTC. This translates into CASSQASFNEQFF.

This chain links TRBV6-6 with TRBJ2-6; TRBD1 is a possible D gene (5 bases). This CDR3 region has 17 residues. The V end was cut by 5 bases, the J end by 0 bases, with 14 bases between. Looked up from germline, CDR1 is MNHNY and CDR2 is SVGAGI (reference sequence). CDR3 amino acids: CASSPTDRNSGANVLTF. The CDR3 bases are TGTGCCAGCAGTCCGACAGACCGAAACTCTGGGGCCAACGTCCTGACTTTC.

This clone was detected only once. V usage is TRBV7-9 and J usage is TRBJ1-1; D unclear. The germline V and J ends were trimmed by 4 bases and 6 bases, with 12 bases remaining between them. The CDR3 is 13 amino acids. Germline V gene data show CDR1 as SEHNR and CDR2 as FQNEAQ (reference sequence). The CDR3 region has the DNA TGTGCCAGCAGCTCGGAAGCGGTCCCTGAAGCTTTCTTT. It codes for CASSSEAVPEAFF.

The CDR3 loop is CSAKEGEQFF. The CDR3 DNA follows: TGCAGTGCTAAGGAGGGTGAGCAGTTCTTC. The V call is TRBV20-1, the J call TRBJ2-1, with D tentatively TRBD2 (6 bases). This CDR3 comprises 10 residues. V shed 4 bases and J shed 9 bases, with 7 bases lying between them. Germline assignment: CDR1 DFQATT and CDR2 SNEGSKA (reference sequence).

A remark on this clone: In the same sample, other DNA sequences code for this CDR3. This chain joins TRBV28 and TRBJ1-5, with 9 nucleotides matching TRBD1. V was pared by 3 bases and J by 4 bases, with 4 bases of the junction left unmatched. The CDR3 runs 15 residues. Germline CDR1 is MDHEN and CDR2 is SYDVKM. The CDR3 loop is CASSFAGQGNQPQHF. DNA for the CDR3: TGTGCCAGCAGTTTCGCGGGACAGGGAAATCAGCCCCAGCATTTT.

V and J are TRBV12-3 or TRBV12-4 and TRBJ2-2, with D possibly matching TRBD2 (5 bases). The CDR3 extends over 13 amino acids. V was shortened by 1 base and J by 6 bases, with 6 bases between the two germline ends. CDR3 DNA sequence: TGTGCCAGCAGTTTAGTGGGAGCCGGGGAGCTGTTTTTT. Translated: CASSLVGAGELFF.

This rearrangement joins TRBV10-3 to TRBJ2-2, with 12 bases aligning to TRBD2. V trimming: 11 bases; J trimming: 3 bases; junction bases outside the gene matches: 19. The germline CDR1 and CDR2 sequences are ENHRY and SYGVKD. The CDR3 extends over 19 amino acids. This chain's CDR3 is CAVARGTSGPRGHTGELFF. DNA for the CDR3: TGTGCCGTCGCCCGGGGGACTAGCGGGCCTAGGGGACACACCGGGGAGCTGTTTTTT.

The rearrangement uses TRBV28 and TRBJ1-3, with D perhaps TRBD1 (6 bases). The CDR3 consists of 15 residues. Germline CDR1 MDHEN, CDR2 SYDVKM. Trimming left V 6 bases short and J 3 bases short, with 15 bases between. The CDR3 loop is CASSLRGAGGNTIYF. The CDR3 bases are TGTGCCAGCAGCCTGCGGGGGGCTGGTGGAAACACCATATATTTT.

The V call is TRBV30, the J call TRBJ1-6, with no clear D. The CDR3 runs 16 residues. Germline loops: CDR1 GTSNPN, CDR2 SVGIG (reference sequence). Trimming removed 0 bases at V and 5 bases at J, with 14 bases between. The CDR3 spells CAWSVPSGVNNSPLHF. The CDR3 coding sequence is TGTGCCTGGAGTGTACCTTCCGGAGTAAATAATTCACCCCTCCACTTT. Based on the CDR3 plus reference TRBV30 and TRBJ1-6, the full variable domain is SQTIHQWPATLVQPVGSPLSLECTVEGTSNPNLYWYRQAAGRGLQLLFYSVGIGQISSEVPQNLSASRPQDRQFILSSKKLLLSDSGFYLCAWSVPSGVNNSPLHFGNGTRLTVT.

The V gene is TRBV6-6, the J gene TRBJ2-5; TRBD2 agrees at 11 bases. Germline V gives CDR1 MNHNY, CDR2 SVGAGI (reference sequence). V was pared by 2 bases and J by 1 base, with 3 bases of the junction left unmatched. The CDR3 extends over 16 amino acids. The CDR3: CASSYELAGGQETQYF. CDR3 in DNA: TGTGCCAGCAGTTACGAGCTAGCGGGAGGCCAAGAGACCCAGTACTTC.

This clone was counted once. This chain connects TRBV4-1 to TRBJ1-5; D might be TRBD1 (6 bases). Deletions cut 0 bases from V and 8 bases from J, with 11 bases between. This CDR3 contains 14 residues. Germline loops: CDR1 MGHRA, CDR2 YSYEKL. Here the CDR3 reads CASSQERGLEPQHF. DNA for the CDR3: TGCGCCAGCAGCCAAGAGAGGGGGTTGGAGCCCCAGCATTTT.

V gene TRBV9 combines with J gene TRBJ2-5, with a possible D match to TRBD2 (7 bases). The CDR3 extends over 14 amino acids. CDR1 is SGDLS and CDR2 is YYNGEE in the germline V gene. V was clipped by 0 bases and J by 5 bases, with 11 bases between them. The CDR3 here is CASSVAAGAETQYF. The CDR3, as DNA: TGTGCCAGCAGCGTAGCCGCGGGGGCGGAGACCCAGTACTTC.

This chain links TRBV5-1 with TRBJ2-1, with 13 bases that match TRBD2. The germline gives CDR1 SGHRS, CDR2 YFSETQ. The CDR3 length is 16 residues. V dropped 2 bases and J dropped 3; count of bases not matched to a gene: 2. This chain's CDR3 is CASSLLAGGYYNEQFF. DNA of the CDR3: TGCGCCAGCAGCTTACTAGCGGGAGGGTACTACAATGAGCAGTTCTTC.

The count of this clone is one. The chain uses TRBV28 and TRBJ1-1, with D possibly matching TRBD1 (6 bases). Trimming stripped 6 bases from V and 6 bases from J, with 11 bases between. Germline lookup yields CDR1 MDHEN and CDR2 SYDVKM. This CDR3 has 12 residues. CDR3 DNA sequence: TGTGCCAGCAGGCCAGGGGACGCTGAAGCTTTCTTT. This codes for CASRPGDAEAFF.

The V gene is TRBV7-6, the J gene TRBJ2-2, with no clear D. The CDR3 loop spans 15 amino acids. Trimming took 2 bases from V and 4 from J, leaving 11 bases between them. The germline V gene encodes CDR1 SGHVS and CDR2 FNYEAQ. CDR3 sequence: CASSLSQRATGELFF. The CDR3 bases are TGTGCCAGCAGCTTAAGTCAACGAGCCACCGGGGAGCTGTTTTTT.

The chain has TRBV6-5 and TRBJ1-1; D possibly corresponds to TRBD1 (5 bases). The CDR3 runs 13 residues. The germline V and J ends were trimmed by 5 bases and 4 bases, with 11 bases remaining between them. Germline CDR1 reads MNHEY; CDR2 reads SVGAGI. CDR3 region: CASSLRGFTEAFF. CDR3 coding DNA: TGTGCCAGCAGTCTAAGGGGATTCACTGAAGCTTTCTTT.

The chain is built from TRBV5-1 and TRBJ2-5, with 11 bases that match TRBD1. Germline V CDR1 and CDR2: SGHRS, YFSETQ. The junction had 5 bases not matched to a gene; V was cut back by 4 bases and J by 0 bases. The CDR3 spans 16 residues. The CDR3 is CASSPGDRGNQETQYF. CDR3 DNA sequence: TGCGCCAGCAGCCCCGGGGACAGGGGGAACCAAGAGACCCAGTACTTC.